Below are 30 T cell receptor beta chains sequenced from a single sample in a study of CD8 T cells in Susac syndrome. The RNA, roughly 0.5 to 1 ug, was put through reverse transcription using random hexamers. TCRdb passed the immunoSEQ multiplex PCR reads through MiXCR, listing each CDR3 protein once. The table lists approximately 210,000 distinct CDR3 sequences, over 90% of them singletons, with 0.15% to 0.2% in the top ten. Sequencing input: CD4+ T cells from PBMCs. The receptors originated from a human donor with Susac syndrome.

The CDR3 bases are TGTGCCAGCAGTGATAGGCGCATCGGGGAGCTGTTTTTT. Translation gives CASSDRRIGELFF. The chain joins TRBV25-1 to TRBJ2-2; no clear D gene. V lost 3 bases, J lost 7 bases, and 9 bases lay in between. This CDR3 has 13 residues. CDR1 and CDR2 (germline): MGHDK, SYGVNS. The full variable domain, in which reference TRBV25-1 and TRBJ2-2 provide the parts outside the CDR3, is EADIYQTPRYLVIGTGKKITLECSQTMGHDKMYWYQQDPGMELHLIHYSYGVNSTEKGDLSSESTVSRIRTEHFPLTLESARPSHTSQYLCASSDRRIGELFFGEGSRLTVL.

The chain joins TRBV28 to TRBJ1-4, with D uncertain. CDR3 length equals 11 residues. Trimming pared 7 bases from V and 8 bases from J, leaving 8 bases between. Germline V gene data show CDR1 as MDHEN and CDR2 as SYDVKM. The CDR3 region is CASMLGEKLFF. The CDR3 DNA sequence: TGTGCCAGCATGCTTGGGGAAAAACTGTTTTTT.

The chain uses TRBV7-3 and TRBJ2-1, with unresolved D. The germline V gene has CDR1 SGHTA and CDR2 FQGTGA. The CDR3 consists of 16 residues. Between the trimmed V and J ends, which lost 5 bases and 1 base, there was a span of 15 bases. CDR3 sequence: CASSPVEMRSYNEQFF. In DNA form, the CDR3 reads TGTGCCAGCAGCCCCGTAGAAATGAGGTCCTACAATGAGCAGTTCTTC. Full variable domain (remainder filled in from reference TRBV7-3 and TRBJ2-1): GAGVSQTPSNKVTEKGKYVELRCDPISGHTALYWYRQSLGQGPEFLIYFQGTGAADDSGLPNDRFFAVRPEGSVSTLKIQRTERGDSAVYLCASSPVEMRSYNEQFFGPGTRLTVL.

The chain joins TRBV5-1 to TRBJ2-1; D gene ambiguous. CDR3 length: 12 amino acids. The V gene's germline CDR1 is SGHRS and CDR2 YFSETQ. Trimming took 3 bases from V and 8 from J, leaving 9 bases between them. DNA for the CDR3: TGCGCCAGCAGCTGGGGAAGGGATGAGCAGTTCTTC. Its translation is CASSWGRDEQFF.

The chain joins TRBV27 to TRBJ1-5; no reliable D call. CDR3 size: 16 residues. The V gene's germline CDR1 is MNHEY and CDR2 SMNVEV (reference sequence). V was cut by 4 bases and J by 0 bases, with 13 bases left in between. The CDR3 nucleotides are TGTGCCAGCAGTTCTCAAGGTGCGGTTAGCAATCAGCCCCAGCATTTT. It is translated as CASSSQGAVSNQPQHF.

This clonotype was seen once. This chain joins TRBV6-5 and TRBJ1-1, with D possibly TRBD1 on 5 matching bases. This CDR3 is built from 15 residues. V was shortened by 6 bases and J by 3 bases, with 17 bases between the two germline ends. The germline V gene encodes CDR1 MNHEY and CDR2 SVGAGI. The CDR3 DNA sequence: TGTGCCAGCAGCAGGAGGGGAGGGATGGACACTGAAGCTTTCTTT. This gives the protein CASSRRGGMDTEAFF.

The chain joins TRBV5-1 to TRBJ1-5, with TRBD1 matching 7 bases. The ends lost 2 bases at V and 3 bases at J; junction bases unmatched: 5. Germline V gives CDR1 SGHRS, CDR2 YFSETQ. The CDR3 has 15 residues. This CDR3 reads CASSLGGTDNQPQHF. DNA of the CDR3: TGCGCCAGCAGCTTAGGCGGGACAGACAATCAGCCCCAGCATTTT. Based on the CDR3 plus reference TRBV5-1 and TRBJ1-5, the full variable domain is KAGVTQTPRYLIKTRGQQVTLSCSPISGHRSVSWYQQTPGQGLQFLFEYFSETQRNKGNFPGRFSGRQFSNSRSEMNVSTLELGDSALYLCASSLGGTDNQPQHFGDGTRLSIL.

This clonotype appeared a few times. The CDR3 DNA follows: TGTGCCAGCTCACCACCGACTAGCGGGGTCTACAATGAGCAGTTCTTC. It translates to CASSPPTSGVYNEQFF. The V call is TRBV18, the J call TRBJ2-1; the match to TRBD2 covers 11 bases. This CDR3 is 16 amino acids long. V was clipped by 0 bases and J by 3 bases; unmatched bases: 1. The germline V gene encodes CDR1 KGHSH and CDR2 LQKENI.

This chain uses TRBV24-1 with TRBJ2-1, with 13 bases aligning to TRBD2. Germline V gene lookup returns CDR1 KGHDR and CDR2 SFDVKD. V shed 4 bases and J 4 bases; nucleotides not matched to a gene: 9. CDR3 size: 18 residues. The CDR3 bases are TGTGCCACCAGTGAGCCTACTAGCGGGGGGGGCAGTTACAATGAGCAGTTCTTC. Translated: CATSEPTSGGGSYNEQFF.

A single count supports this clonotype. The chain carries TRBV12-3 or TRBV12-4 and TRBJ2-1; either TRBD1 or TRBD2 may fit D (6 bases each). Trimming cost V 5 bases and J 0 bases, with 17 bases left between them. The CDR3 loop spans 17 amino acids. The CDR3 DNA follows: TGTGCCAGCAGTCCGCGGGACATCCGACTCTCCTACAATGAGCAGTTCTTC. Amino acid sequence: CASSPRDIRLSYNEQFF.

The rearrangement joins TRBV3-1 to TRBJ2-3; no reliable D call. The germline gives CDR1 LGHDT, CDR2 YNNKEL (reference sequence). With 5 bases removed from V and 4 bases from J, the gap between germline ends came to 7 bases. The CDR3 runs to 12 residues. The CDR3 sequence is CASSALPDTQYF. The CDR3 DNA reads TGTGCCAGCAGCGCTCTACCAGATACGCAGTATTTT.

In nucleotides, the CDR3 is TGTGCCAGCAGCTCCCGGGGGCTCGATAATTCACCCCTCCACTTT. Protein sequence: CASSSRGLDNSPLHF. The chain combines TRBV5-4 with TRBJ1-6; maybe TRBD1 (6 bases). V dropped 3 bases and J dropped 5 bases, with 12 bases sitting between them. Germline V lookup: CDR1 SGHNT, CDR2 YYREEE (reference sequence). The CDR3 length is 15 residues. The full variable domain, its missing parts supplied by reference TRBV5-4 and TRBJ1-6, is ETGVTQSPTHLIKTRGQQVTLRCSSQSGHNTVSWYQQALGQGPQFIFQYYREEENGRGNFPPRFSGLQFPNYSSELNVNALELDDSALYLCASSSRGLDNSPLHFGNGTRLTVT.

This rearrangement joins TRBV28 to TRBJ1-2; 10 positions agree with TRBD1. Trimming cost V 6 bases and J 10 bases; bases outside gene matches: 14. The length of the CDR3 is 15 residues. Germline V lookup: CDR1 MDHEN, CDR2 SYDVKM. The CDR3: CASRREAGTGDPYTF. The CDR3 coding sequence is TGTGCCAGCAGGCGTGAAGCCGGGACAGGGGATCCCTACACCTTC.

This rearrangement joins TRBV7-2 to TRBJ1-3, with 9 bases aligning to TRBD1. CDR1 is SGHTA and CDR2 is FQGNSA in the germline V gene. This CDR3 region has 15 residues. V was pared by 4 bases and J by 4 bases, with 5 bases of the junction left unmatched. CDR3: CASSSGTGLGNTIYF. For the CDR3, the DNA is TGTGCCAGCAGCTCCGGGACAGGGCTCGGAAACACCATATATTTT.

The chain carries TRBV6-2 or TRBV6-3 and TRBJ2-5, with D unclear. Germline V gives CDR1 MNHEY, CDR2 SVGEGT. V was trimmed by 0 bases and J by 0 bases, leaving 8 bases between them. CDR3 length: 15 residues. The chain's CDR3 is CASSYSEMYQETQYF. In DNA form, the CDR3 reads TGTGCCAGCAGTTACTCGGAGATGTACCAAGAGACCCAGTACTTC.

This clonotype was seen once. CDR3 nucleotides: TGTGCCTGGAGTTTGGCAGAAAACTATGGCTACACCTTC. Its protein is CAWSLAENYGYTF. The gene calls are TRBV30 and TRBJ1-2, with no clear D. V shed 2 bases and J shed 2 bases, with 9 bases lying between them. The CDR3 is made up of 13 amino acids. Germline loops: CDR1 GTSNPN, CDR2 SVGIG (reference sequence).

The chain joins TRBV18 to TRBJ1-5; D gene unclear. CDR1 and CDR2 from the germline V gene are KGHSH and LQKENI. The length of the CDR3 is 13 residues. V was shortened by 2 bases and J by 6 bases, with 8 bases between the two germline ends. The CDR3 sequence: CASSPGDGQPQHF. For the CDR3, the DNA is TGTGCCAGCTCACCAGGGGATGGTCAGCCCCAGCATTTT.

The J gene is TRBJ2-7, the V gene TRBV12-3 or TRBV12-4; D might be TRBD1 (6 bases). The germline V and J ends were trimmed by 2 bases and 2 bases, with 10 bases remaining between them. This CDR3 is 14 amino acids long. The CDR3 here is CASSLWDIPYEQYF. The CDR3 nucleotides are TGTGCCAGCAGTTTATGGGACATCCCCTACGAGCAGTACTTC.

The chain joins TRBV29-1 to TRBJ1-2, with D hard to call. The CDR3 runs 12 residues. Germline V gene data show CDR1 as SQVTM and CDR2 as ANQGSEA. Trimming stripped 0 bases from V and 8 bases from J, with 10 bases between. CDR3 coding DNA: TGCAGCGTTGAAGACAGGCCGGGGGGCTACACCTTC. It translates to CSVEDRPGGYTF.

The chain combines TRBV3-1 with TRBJ1-1, with 7 bases matching TRBD1. The junction had 0 bases not matched to a gene; V was cut back by 4 bases and J by 1 base. This CDR3 comprises 13 residues. Germline loops: CDR1 LGHDT, CDR2 YNNKEL (reference sequence). CDR3 region: CASSRQGNTEAFF. DNA for the CDR3: TGTGCCAGCAGCCGACAGGGGAACACTGAAGCTTTCTTT. Variable domain in full (rest from reference TRBV3-1 and TRBJ1-1): DTAVSQTPKYLVTQMGNDKSIKCEQNLGHDTMYWYKQDSKKFLKIMFSYNNKELIINETVPNRFSPKSPDKAHLNLHINSLELGDSAVYFCASSRQGNTEAFFGQGTRLTVV.

V and J are TRBV28 and TRBJ1-2, with D maybe TRBD1 (6 bases). This CDR3 is built from 12 residues. Germline assignment: CDR1 MDHEN and CDR2 SYDVKM. V was cut by 5 bases and J by 6 bases, with 10 bases left in between. The CDR3 reads CASSTGPNGYTF. CDR3 sequence (DNA): TGTGCCAGCAGTACAGGGCCTAATGGCTACACCTTC.

The gene calls are TRBV9 and TRBJ1-2; 7 bases match TRBD1. J lost 2 bases, V lost 4 bases, and 20 bases had no gene match. CDR3 length: 19 amino acids. The germline V gene encodes CDR1 SGDLS and CDR2 YYNGEE. The CDR3 region has the DNA TGTGCCAGCAGCAACCAAATCCGGGGACAGTCAAAGCTCAACTATGGCTACACCTTC. It encodes CASSNQIRGQSKLNYGYTF.

This clonotype came up once. V gene TRBV30 combines with J gene TRBJ2-2; D may be TRBD1 or TRBD2 (5 bases each). This CDR3 has 15 residues. Deletions cut 6 bases from V and 4 bases from J, with 18 bases between. The V gene's germline CDR1 is GTSNPN and CDR2 SVGIG (reference sequence). The CDR3 reads CACREGAGTTGELFF. CDR3 DNA: TGTGCCTGCCGAGAAGGGGCAGGGACCACCGGGGAGCTGTTTTTT.

The chain couples TRBV12-3 or TRBV12-4 to TRBJ1-1; D is unclear. V gave up 5 bases and J gave up 7 bases, with 14 bases separating them. The CDR3 runs to 13 residues. CDR3 DNA: TGTGCCAGCAGTCTGCGAGAACGTCGTGAAGCTTTCTTT. This gives the protein CASSLRERREAFF.

This chain uses TRBV19 with TRBJ2-7, with TRBD2 identical over 9 bases. The trim removed 3 bases at V and 0 bases at J, leaving 3 bases unmatched. The CDR3 totals 15 residues. Looked up from germline, CDR1 is LNHDA and CDR2 is SQIVND (reference sequence). CDR3 nucleotide sequence: TGTGCCAGTAGTATTAGCGGGGGCCCCTCCTACGAGCAGTACTTC. The encoded protein is CASSISGGPSYEQYF.

The V and J genes are TRBV18 and TRBJ1-1, with unresolved D. In germline, CDR1 is KGHSH, CDR2 LQKENI. Trimming cost V 3 bases and J 0 bases, with 14 bases left between them. CDR3 length: 16 amino acids. The DNA of the CDR3 is TGTGCCAGCTCACCTCGGCAGGAGGGATTGAACACTGAAGCTTTCTTT. Translated, it gives CASSPRQEGLNTEAFF.

The chain employs TRBV29-1 and TRBJ2-1, with D possibly called TRBD1 or TRBD2 (7 bases each). V was shortened by 7 bases and J by 1 base, with 20 bases between the two germline ends. This CDR3 spans 16 amino acids. Germline loops: CDR1 SQVTM, CDR2 ANQGSEA. This CDR3 reads CSGGGARGASYNEQFF. The CDR3 DNA follows: TGCAGCGGAGGGGGCGCTCGGGGGGCATCCTACAATGAGCAGTTCTTC.

V usage is TRBV3-1 and J usage is TRBJ1-3; TRBD1 aligns across 7 bases. V shed 4 bases and J 3 bases; nucleotides not matched to a gene: 9. CDR3 size: 16 residues. Germline loops: CDR1 LGHDT, CDR2 YNNKEL (reference sequence). The CDR3 DNA reads TGTGCCAGCAGCCCGACAGGGTCCAGAAATGGAAACACCATATATTTT. Amino acid sequence: CASSPTGSRNGNTIYF.

This clonotype was picked up one time. The chain links TRBV30 to TRBJ1-2, with 7 bases matching TRBD1. Germline V gene lookup returns CDR1 GTSNPN and CDR2 SVGIG (reference sequence). The CDR3 length is 12 residues. Germline trimming cut 8 bases from V and 6 bases from J; bases unmatched to any gene: 9. CDR3 in DNA: TGTGCCCTGCAAACAGGGGACAATGGCTACACCTTC. Amino acids: CALQTGDNGYTF.

This clonotype was observed a single time. V usage is TRBV12-3 or TRBV12-4 and J usage is TRBJ2-3, with D possibly TRBD2 on 5 matching bases. CDR3 size: 15 residues. The V and J ends lost 3 bases and 1 base respectively, with 11 bases between them. The CDR3 loop reads CASSFGVSGTDTQYF. The CDR3 nucleotides are TGTGCCAGCAGTTTCGGTGTTAGCGGCACAGATACGCAGTATTTT.